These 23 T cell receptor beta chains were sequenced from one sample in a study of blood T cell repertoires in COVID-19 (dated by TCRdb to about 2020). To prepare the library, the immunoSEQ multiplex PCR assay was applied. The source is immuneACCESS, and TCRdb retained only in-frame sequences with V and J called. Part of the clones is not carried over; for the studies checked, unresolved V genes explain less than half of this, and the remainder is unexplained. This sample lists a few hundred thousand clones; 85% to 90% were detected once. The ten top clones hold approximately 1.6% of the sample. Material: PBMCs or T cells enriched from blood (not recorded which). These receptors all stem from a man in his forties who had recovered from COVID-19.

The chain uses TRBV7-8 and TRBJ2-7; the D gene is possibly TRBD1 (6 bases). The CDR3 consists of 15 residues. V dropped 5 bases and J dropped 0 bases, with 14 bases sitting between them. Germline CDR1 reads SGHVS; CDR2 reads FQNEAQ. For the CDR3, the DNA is TGTGCCAGCAGCCCTGGACAGCGGAGCTCCTACGAGCAGTACTTC. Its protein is CASSPGQRSSYEQYF.

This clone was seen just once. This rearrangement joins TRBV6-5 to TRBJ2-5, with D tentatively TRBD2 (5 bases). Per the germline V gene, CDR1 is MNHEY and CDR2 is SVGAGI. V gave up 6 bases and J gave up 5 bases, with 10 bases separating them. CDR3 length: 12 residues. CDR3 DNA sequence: TGTGCCAGCAGGAGGGTTTTGGAGACCCAGTACTTC. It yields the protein CASRRVLETQYF.

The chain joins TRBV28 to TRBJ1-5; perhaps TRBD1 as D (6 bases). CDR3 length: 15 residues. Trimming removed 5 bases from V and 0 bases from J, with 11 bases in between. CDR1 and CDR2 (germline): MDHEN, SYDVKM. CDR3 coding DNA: TGTGCCAGCAGTCAGGACAGCTATAGCAATCAGCCCCAGCATTTT. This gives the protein CASSQDSYSNQPQHF. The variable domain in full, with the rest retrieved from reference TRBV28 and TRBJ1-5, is DVKVTQSSRYLVKRTGEKVFLECVQDMDHENMFWYRQDPGLGLRLIYFSYDVKMKEKGDIPEGYSVSREKKERFSLILESASTNQTSMYLCASSQDSYSNQPQHFGDGTRLSIL.

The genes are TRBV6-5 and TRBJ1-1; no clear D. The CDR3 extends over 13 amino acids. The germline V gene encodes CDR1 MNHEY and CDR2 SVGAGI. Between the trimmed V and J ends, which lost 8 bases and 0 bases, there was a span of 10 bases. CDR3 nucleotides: TGTGCCAGCTCCCTTTACATGAACACTGAAGCTTTCTTT. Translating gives CASSLYMNTEAFF.

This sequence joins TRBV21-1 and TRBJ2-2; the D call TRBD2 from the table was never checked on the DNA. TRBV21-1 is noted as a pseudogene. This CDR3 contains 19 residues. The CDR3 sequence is CASSKPGLAGGQNTGELFF. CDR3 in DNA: TGTGCCAGCAGCAAGCCGGGACTAGCGGGGGGACAGAACACCGGGGAGCTGTTTTTT.

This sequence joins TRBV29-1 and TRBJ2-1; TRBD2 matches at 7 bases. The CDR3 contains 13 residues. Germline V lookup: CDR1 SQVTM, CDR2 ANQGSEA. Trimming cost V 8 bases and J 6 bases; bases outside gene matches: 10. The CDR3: CSLGPGGSNEQFF. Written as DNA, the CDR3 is TGCAGCTTAGGGCCGGGGGGTTCCAATGAGCAGTTCTTC.

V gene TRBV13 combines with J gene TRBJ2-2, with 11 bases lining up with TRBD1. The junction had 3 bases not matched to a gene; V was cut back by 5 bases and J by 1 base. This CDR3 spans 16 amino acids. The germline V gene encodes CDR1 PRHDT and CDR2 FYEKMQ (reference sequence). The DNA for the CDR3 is TGTGCCAGCAGCAGAGGGACAGGGGGGAACACCGGGGAGCTGTTTTTT. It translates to CASSRGTGGNTGELFF.

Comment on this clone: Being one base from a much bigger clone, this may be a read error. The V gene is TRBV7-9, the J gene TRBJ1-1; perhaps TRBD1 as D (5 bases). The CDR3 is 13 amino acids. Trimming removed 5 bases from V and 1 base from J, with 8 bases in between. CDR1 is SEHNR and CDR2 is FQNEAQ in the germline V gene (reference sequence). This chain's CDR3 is CASSPQENTEAFF. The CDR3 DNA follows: TGTGCCAGCAGCCCACAGGAGAACACTGAAGCTTTCTTT.

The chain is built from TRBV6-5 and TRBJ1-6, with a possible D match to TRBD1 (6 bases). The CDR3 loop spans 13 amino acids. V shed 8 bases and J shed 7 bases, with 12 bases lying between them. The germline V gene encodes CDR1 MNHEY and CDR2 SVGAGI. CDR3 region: CASGGQRNSPLHF. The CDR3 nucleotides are TGTGCCAGCGGGGGACAAAGAAATTCACCCCTCCACTTT.

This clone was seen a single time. The CDR3 is CASSLLTGLVSPLHF. The CDR3 DNA follows: TGTGCCAGCAGCTTGCTGACAGGATTAGTGTCACCCCTCCACTTT. The chain employs TRBV7-6 and TRBJ1-6, with a possible D match to TRBD1 (6 bases). Looked up from germline, CDR1 is SGHVS and CDR2 is FNYEAQ. The CDR3 spans 15 residues. Trimming took off 3 bases at V and 10 bases at J, with 16 bases between the two ends.

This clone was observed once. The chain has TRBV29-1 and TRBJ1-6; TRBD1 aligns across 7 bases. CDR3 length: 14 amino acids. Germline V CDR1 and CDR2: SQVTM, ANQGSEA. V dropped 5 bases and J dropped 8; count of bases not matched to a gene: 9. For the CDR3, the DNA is TGCAGCGTTTCTCCAGGGGGGAGTGATTCACCCCTCCACTTT. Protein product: CSVSPGGSDSPLHF.

The CDR3 nucleotides are TGTGCCAGCATCCGGACAGGGACTGGAAACACCATATATTTT. Translated, it gives CASIRTGTGNTIYF. The chain uses TRBV28 and TRBJ1-3, with 8 bases matching TRBD1. The ends lost 7 bases at V and 2 bases at J; junction bases unmatched: 4. The CDR3 runs to 14 residues. Germline CDR1 and CDR2: MDHEN and SYDVKM.

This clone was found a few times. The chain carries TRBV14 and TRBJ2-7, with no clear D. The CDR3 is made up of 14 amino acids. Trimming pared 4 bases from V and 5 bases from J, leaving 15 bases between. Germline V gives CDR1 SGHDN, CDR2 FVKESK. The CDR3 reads CASSPRLSYDEQYF. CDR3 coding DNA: TGTGCCAGCAGCCCGCGCCTTTCGTATGACGAGCAGTACTTC.

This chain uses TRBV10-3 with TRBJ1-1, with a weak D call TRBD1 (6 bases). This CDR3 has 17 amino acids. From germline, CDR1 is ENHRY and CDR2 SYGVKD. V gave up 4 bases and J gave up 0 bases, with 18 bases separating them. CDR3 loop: CAISGGGPGLMNTEAFF. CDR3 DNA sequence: TGTGCCATCAGTGGGGGGGGCCCGGGACTGATGAACACTGAAGCTTTCTTT.

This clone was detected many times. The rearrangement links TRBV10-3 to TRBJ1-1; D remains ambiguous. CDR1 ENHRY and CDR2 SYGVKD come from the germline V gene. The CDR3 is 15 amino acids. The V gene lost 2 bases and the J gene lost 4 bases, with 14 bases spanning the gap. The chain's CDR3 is CAISEPFRLSTEAFF. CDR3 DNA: TGTGCCATCAGTGAGCCATTTAGACTGAGCACTGAAGCTTTCTTT.

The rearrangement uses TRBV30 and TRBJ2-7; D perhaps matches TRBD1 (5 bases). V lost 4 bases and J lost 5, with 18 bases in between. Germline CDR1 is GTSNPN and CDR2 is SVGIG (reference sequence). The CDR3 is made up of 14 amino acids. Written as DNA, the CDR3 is TGTGCCTGGACAGGCGACAGCATCGCCAACGAGCAGTACTTC. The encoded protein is CAWTGDSIANEQYF.

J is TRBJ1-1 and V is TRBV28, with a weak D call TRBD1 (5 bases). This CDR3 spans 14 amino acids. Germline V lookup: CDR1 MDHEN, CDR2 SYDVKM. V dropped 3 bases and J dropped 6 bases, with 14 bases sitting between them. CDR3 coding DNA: TGTGCCAGCAGTTTGCCAGGGTTGATATCTGAAGCTTTCTTT. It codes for CASSLPGLISEAFF.

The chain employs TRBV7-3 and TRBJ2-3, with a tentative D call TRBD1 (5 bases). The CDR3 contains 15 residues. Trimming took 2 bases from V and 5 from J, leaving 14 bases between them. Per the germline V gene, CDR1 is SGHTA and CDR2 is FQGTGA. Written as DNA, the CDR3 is TGTGCCAGCAGCTTACGTGCAGGGTTCGGAGATACGCAGTATTTT. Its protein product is CASSLRAGFGDTQYF.

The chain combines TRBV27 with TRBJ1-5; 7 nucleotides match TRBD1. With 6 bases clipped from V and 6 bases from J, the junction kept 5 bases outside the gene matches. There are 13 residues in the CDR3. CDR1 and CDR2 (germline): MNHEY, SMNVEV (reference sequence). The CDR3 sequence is CASSTGEAQPQHF. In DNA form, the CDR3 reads TGTGCCAGCAGCACAGGGGAGGCTCAGCCCCAGCATTTT.

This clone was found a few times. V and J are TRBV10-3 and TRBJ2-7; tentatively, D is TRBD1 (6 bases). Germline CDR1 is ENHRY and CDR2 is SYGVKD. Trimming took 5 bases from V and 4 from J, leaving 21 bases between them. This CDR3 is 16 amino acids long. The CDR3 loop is CAISQISGTRAYEQYF. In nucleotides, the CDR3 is TGTGCCATCAGTCAAATATCCGGGACACGTGCATACGAGCAGTACTTC.

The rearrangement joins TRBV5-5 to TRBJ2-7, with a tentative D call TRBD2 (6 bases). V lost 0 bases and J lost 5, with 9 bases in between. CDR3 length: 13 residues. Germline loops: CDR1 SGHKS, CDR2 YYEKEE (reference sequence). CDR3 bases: TGTGCCAGCAGCTTGGGGGGACTGGACGAGCAGTACTTC. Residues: CASSLGGLDEQYF.

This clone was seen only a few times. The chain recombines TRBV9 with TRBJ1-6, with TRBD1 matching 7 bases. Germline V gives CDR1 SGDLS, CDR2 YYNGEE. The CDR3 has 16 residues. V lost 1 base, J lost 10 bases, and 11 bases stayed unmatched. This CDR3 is CASSVNTRGDRSPLHF. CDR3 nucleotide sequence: TGTGCCAGCAGCGTAAACACCAGGGGGGATAGGTCACCCCTCCACTTT.

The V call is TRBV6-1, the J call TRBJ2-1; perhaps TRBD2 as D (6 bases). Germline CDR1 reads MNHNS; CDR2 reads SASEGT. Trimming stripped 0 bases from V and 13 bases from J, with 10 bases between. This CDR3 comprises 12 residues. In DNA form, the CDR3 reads TGTGCCAGCAGTGAAGCGTGGGGGGAACAGTTCTTC. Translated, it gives CASSEAWGEQFF.